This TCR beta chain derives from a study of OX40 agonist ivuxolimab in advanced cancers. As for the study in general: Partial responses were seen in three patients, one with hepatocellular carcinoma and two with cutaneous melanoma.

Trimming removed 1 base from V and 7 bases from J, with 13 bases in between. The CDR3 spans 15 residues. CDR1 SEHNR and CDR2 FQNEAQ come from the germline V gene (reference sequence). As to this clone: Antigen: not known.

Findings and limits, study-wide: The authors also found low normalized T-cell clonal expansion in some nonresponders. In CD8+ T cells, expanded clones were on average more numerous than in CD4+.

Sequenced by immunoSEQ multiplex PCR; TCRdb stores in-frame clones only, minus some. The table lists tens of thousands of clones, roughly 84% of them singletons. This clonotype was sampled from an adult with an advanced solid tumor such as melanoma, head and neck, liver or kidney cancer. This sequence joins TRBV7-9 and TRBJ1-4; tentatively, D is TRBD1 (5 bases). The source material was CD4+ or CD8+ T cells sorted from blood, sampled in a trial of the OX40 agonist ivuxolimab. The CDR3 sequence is CASSLGAGGTEKLFF. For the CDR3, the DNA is TGTGCCAGCAGCTTAGGTGCGGGGGGGACTGAAAAACTGTTTTTT.